This T cell receptor (beta chain) was recorded in a study of siplizumab effects on memory and regulatory T cells. Trimming pared 3 bases from V and 7 bases from J, leaving 18 bases between. Germline values: CDR1 SQVTM, CDR2 ANQGSEA. This CDR3 contains 14 residues. TCRdb keeps only in-frame clones here, not all; method: immunoSEQ multiplex PCR. The sample shows 110,000 or so clones, approximately 90% of them seen only once. This TCR came from a human donor in good health. The sequenced sample was Tregs sorted from blood. The chain uses TRBV29-1 and TRBJ1-2, with D tentatively TRBD1 (5 bases). The CDR3, as DNA: TGCAGCGTTGAGCGGGACCGCGCTCGGGCTGGCTACACCTTC. Its protein is CSVERDRARAGYTF.